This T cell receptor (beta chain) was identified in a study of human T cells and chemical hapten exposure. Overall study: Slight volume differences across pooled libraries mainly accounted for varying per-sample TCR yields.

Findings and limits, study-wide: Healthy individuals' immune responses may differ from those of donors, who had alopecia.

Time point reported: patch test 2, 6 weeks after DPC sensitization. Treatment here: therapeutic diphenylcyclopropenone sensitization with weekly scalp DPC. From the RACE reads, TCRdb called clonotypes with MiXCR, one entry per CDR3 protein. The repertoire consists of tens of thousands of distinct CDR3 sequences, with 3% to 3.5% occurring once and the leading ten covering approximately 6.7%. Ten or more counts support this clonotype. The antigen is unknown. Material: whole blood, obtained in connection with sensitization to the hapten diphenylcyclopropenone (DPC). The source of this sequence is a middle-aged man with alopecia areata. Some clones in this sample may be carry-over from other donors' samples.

CDR3 bases: TGCAGTGCTCCCGGTTCAGGAGCAGGACCGCCTTATAATTCACCCCTCCACTTT. Its translation: CSAPGSGAGPPYNSPLHF. The V and J genes are TRBV20-1 and TRBJ1-6; no reliable D call. Per the germline V gene, CDR1 is DFQATT and CDR2 is SNEGSKA (reference sequence). The CDR3 length is 18 residues. The V and J ends lost 5 bases and 4 bases respectively, with 24 bases between them.